The rows below give T cell receptor beta chains drawn from one sample of a study of blood T cell repertoires in COVID-19. Assay used: immunoSEQ multiplex PCR; TCRdb lists only in-frame clones, some missing. In the table there are under 450,000 clones, 86% of which are singletons. The sample taken for sequencing was peripheral blood. All receptors come from a woman aged 55-69 years with COVID-19, enrolled during active disease. Both conserved end residues are part of each CDR3. D genes are given only for firm matches. Not every row has a clone size; where given, it reads once, few, many or a size class.

j_call,v_call,clone_size,cdr3_length,d_call,cdr3_aa,cdr3_nt
TRBJ2-7,TRBV6-6,NA,14,NA,CASSYSADTYEQYF,TGTGCCAGCAGTTACTCGGCGGACACCTACGAGCAGTACTTC
TRBJ2-7,TRBV7-2,NA,15,NA,CASRRWGGSSYEQYF,TGTGCCAGCAGACGGTGGGGGGGCAGCTCCTACGAGCAGTACTTC
TRBJ2-3,TRBV7-3,NA,18,TRBD2,CASSLGAPQRGVRDTQYF,TGTGCCAGCAGCTTAGGCGCGCCCCAGCGGGGGGTAAGGGATACGCAGTATTTT
TRBJ1-1,TRBV30,NA,13,NA,CSSSEGAGTEAFF,TGTTCAAGCAGTGAGGGCGCGGGGACTGAAGCTTTCTTT
TRBJ1-2,TRBV5-1,once,14,NA,CASIPTGGSYGYTF,TGCGCCAGCATTCCAACGGGGGGCTCCTATGGCTACACCTTC
TRBJ2-7,TRBV5-4,NA,15,TRBD2,CASSSTLAGGYEQYF,TGTGCCAGCAGCTCGACACTAGCGGGGGGTTACGAGCAGTACTTC
TRBJ1-1,TRBV5-1,few,16,NA,CASSQAGSHMNTEAFF,TGCGCCAGCTCCCAGGCGGGCAGCCACATGAACACTGAAGCTTTCTTT
TRBJ1-4,TRBV19,once,15,TRBD1,CASSTGGPTNEKLFF,TGTGCCAGTAGCACAGGGGGACCAACTAATGAAAAACTGTTTTTT
TRBJ2-3,TRBV6-6,NA,14,TRBD2,CASRPPSSGDTQYF,TGTGCCAGCAGACCGCCTTCTAGCGGAGATACGCAGTATTTT
TRBJ1-2,TRBV5-1,NA,14,TRBD1,CASSLGQGADGYTF,TGCGCCAGCAGCCTAGGACAGGGGGCTGACGGCTACACCTTC
TRBJ2-4,TRBV5-1,once,16,TRBD1,CASSLGTGGAKNIQYF,TGCGCCAGCAGCTTGGGGACAGGGGGTGCCAAAAACATTCAGTACTTC
TRBJ1-5,TRBV7-9,NA,15,NA,CASSSNGWEHQPQHF,TGTGCCAGCAGCTCCAATGGGTGGGAGCATCAGCCCCAGCATTTT
TRBJ2-3,TRBV5-1,NA,13,NA,CASREGATDTQYF,TGCGCCAGCAGGGAAGGGGCCACAGATACGCAGTATTTT
TRBJ2-1,TRBV6-4,few,18,TRBD2,CASSDSSGGSDSLNEQFF,TGTGCCAGCAGTGACTCCAGCGGGGGGTCCGATTCCCTCAATGAGCAGTTCTTC
TRBJ2-7,TRBV18,NA,16,TRBD1,CASSSTGGFRSYEQYF,TGTGCCAGCTCATCGACAGGGGGCTTTAGATCCTACGAGCAGTACTTC
TRBJ2-7,TRBV5-1,NA,15,NA,CASSLQQGPAYEQYF,TGCGCCAGCAGCTTGCAACAGGGCCCAGCCTACGAGCAGTACTTC
TRBJ1-1,TRBV7-9,NA,15,TRBD1,CASSWTGGGGTEAFF,TGTGCCAGCAGCTGGACAGGGGGCGGTGGCACTGAAGCTTTCTTT
TRBJ2-2,TRBV7-9,NA,14,NA,CASSSRTYTGELFF,TGTGCCAGCAGCTCTCGGACTTACACCGGGGAGCTGTTTTTT
TRBJ1-1,TRBV12-3/TRBV12-4,NA,13,NA,CASREGGWTEAFF,TGTGCCAGCAGGGAAGGAGGGTGGACTGAAGCTTTCTTT
TRBJ2-3,TRBV7-3,NA,21,TRBD2,CASSLGGIGEAGTPSTDTQYF,TGTGCCAGCAGCTTAGGGGGGATCGGGGAAGCGGGGACCCCTAGCACAGATACGCAGTATTTT
TRBJ1-5,TRBV7-8,few,16,NA,CASSLSVFGGNQPQHF,TGTGCCAGCAGCTTATCTGTGTTCGGGGGCAATCAGCCCCAGCATTTT
TRBJ1-1,TRBV2,NA,15,NA,CASSEGRAGFTEAFF,TGTGCCAGCAGTGAAGGTCGGGCGGGGTTCACTGAAGCTTTCTTT
TRBJ2-3,TRBV4-1,NA,15,NA,CASSRTRDSTDTQYF,TGCGCCAGCAGCCGAACCCGGGACTCGACAGATACGCAGTATTTT
TRBJ1-2,TRBV18,NA,13,NA,CASSLTAYYGYTF,TGTGCCAGCTCCTTAACTGCCTACTATGGCTACACCTTC
TRBJ1-2,TRBV7-8,once,14,NA,CASSSNSNNYGYTF,TGTGCCAGCAGCTCCAACAGCAACAACTATGGCTACACCTTC
TRBJ2-2,TRBV5-6,once,15,TRBD1,CASSLIRTGVGELFF,TGTGCCAGCAGCTTGATCCGGACAGGGGTCGGGGAGCTGTTTTTT
TRBJ1-3,TRBV12-3/TRBV12-4,NA,13,NA,CASSLPRGDTIYF,TGTGCCAGCAGTCTCCCCCGGGGGGACACCATATATTTT
TRBJ2-3,TRBV12-5,NA,15,NA,CASGFVGGLGDTQYF,TGTGCTAGTGGTTTTGTGGGGGGGCTTGGAGATACGCAGTATTTT
TRBJ2-5,TRBV6-5,NA,13,TRBD1,CASSYTGEETQYF,TGTGCCAGCAGCTACACAGGGGAAGAGACCCAGTACTTC
TRBJ1-1,TRBV6-5,NA,14,NA,CASRTSTLNTEAFF,TGTGCCAGCAGAACCTCAACATTGAACACTGAAGCTTTCTTT
TRBJ1-2,TRBV12-3/TRBV12-4,NA,13,TRBD1,CASSEPGQVGYTF,TGTGCCAGCAGTGAGCCGGGACAGGTTGGCTACACCTTC
TRBJ2-1,TRBV5-1,NA,16,TRBD1,CASSRPGTGGGHEQFF,TGCGCCAGCAGCAGACCAGGGACAGGGGGTGGTCATGAGCAGTTCTTC
TRBJ1-2,TRBV27,NA,13,NA,CASSLTGFYGYTF,TGTGCCAGCAGTTTAACAGGTTTCTATGGCTACACCTTC
TRBJ2-1,TRBV4-2,NA,15,TRBD1,CASSQMTGPYNEQFF,TGTGCCAGCAGCCAAATGACAGGGCCTTACAATGAGCAGTTCTTC
TRBJ1-1,TRBV2,NA,15,NA,CASSESGLQAAEAFF,TGTGCCAGCAGTGAAAGTGGCCTACAAGCGGCTGAAGCTTTCTTT
TRBJ2-1,TRBV7-9,NA,15,TRBD1,CASSLSGQANNEQFF,TGTGCCAGCAGCTTATCGGGACAGGCCAACAATGAGCAGTTCTTC
TRBJ1-1,TRBV14,NA,14,TRBD1,CASSQVQGGTEAFF,TGTGCCAGCAGCCAAGTACAGGGGGGAACTGAAGCTTTCTTT
TRBJ2-1,TRBV4-2,once,18,TRBD2,CASSQEGSAGGSYNEQFF,TGTGCCAGCAGCCAAGAAGGGTCCGCGGGGGGCTCCTACAATGAGCAGTTCTTC
TRBJ1-2,TRBV21-1,few,17,NA,CASSKEGETGGCYGYTF,TGTGCCAGCAGCAAAGAAGGAGAGACAGGGGGCTGCTATGGCTACACCTTC
TRBJ1-1,TRBV4-3,NA,21,TRBD1,CASSQNILQTGDPLRDTEAFF,TGCGCCAGCAGCCAAAACATCCTTCAGACAGGGGATCCGTTGAGGGACACTGAAGCTTTCTTT